This T cell receptor beta chain was profiled in a study of blood T cells in healthy people across ages. Sample-barcoded 5' priming and a J-beta primer mix drove a second PCR of about 6 to 11 cycles. Via MiXCR, TCRdb re-called the 5' RACE reads, giving one row per CDR3 protein. Among roughly 650,000 distinct CDR3 sequences listed, about 30% were seen once. Regarding this clonotype: Antigen specificity is unknown.

Per the germline V gene, CDR1 is MGHDK and CDR2 is SYGVNS. This CDR3 is 17 amino acids long. Trimming stripped 0 bases from V and 4 bases from J, with 16 bases between. Findings and limits, study-wide: The study could not conclusively compare naive and antigen-experienced cells, given its unsorted PBMCs.

The sequenced sample consisted of blood. The chain employs TRBV25-1 and TRBJ1-5; maybe TRBD1 (6 bases). The receptor's source is a woman at least 80 years old in good health. As DNA, the CDR3 is TGTGCCAGCAGTGAATACAGGAAGGGACACAGGAATCAGCCCCAGCATTTT. Translation: CASSEYRKGHRNQPQHF.